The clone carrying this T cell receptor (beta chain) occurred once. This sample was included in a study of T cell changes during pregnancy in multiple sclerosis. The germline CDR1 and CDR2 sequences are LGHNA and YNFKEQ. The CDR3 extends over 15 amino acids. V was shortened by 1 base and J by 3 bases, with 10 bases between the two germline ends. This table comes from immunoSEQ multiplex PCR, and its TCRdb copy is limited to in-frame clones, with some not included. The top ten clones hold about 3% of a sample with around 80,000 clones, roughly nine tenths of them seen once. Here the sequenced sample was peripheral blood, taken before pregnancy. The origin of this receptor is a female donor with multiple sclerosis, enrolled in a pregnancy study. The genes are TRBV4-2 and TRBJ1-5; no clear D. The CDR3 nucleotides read TGTGCCAGCAGCCAAGCGCAGAATTCCAATCAGCCCCAGCATTTT. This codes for CASSQAQNSNQPQHF.